Following are 19 T cell receptor beta chains from one sample sequenced in a study of T cell repertoires in aging, cancer and after chemotherapy. TRB rearrangements spanning V, D and J were amplified using mixed TRB-A/B primers. TCRdb analysed the multiplex PCR reads with MiXCR anew, one entry per CDR3 protein. The sample includes fewer than 15,000 distinct CDR3 sequences, 25% to 35% of them seen just once. Amplification of TCR beta used genomic DNA extracted from peripheral blood. Sequenced: blood. The source is a human donor with a blood cancer.

The gene calls are TRBV29-1 and TRBJ2-5; 12 bases agree with TRBD2. The CDR3 length is 14 residues. V lost 6 bases and J lost 6; bases outside the gene matches: 8. The germline CDR1 and CDR2 sequences are SQVTM and ANQGSEA. The CDR3 DNA sequence: TGCAGCGTGGAGGGACTAGCGGGTACACAGACCCAGTACTTC. Amino acids: CSVEGLAGTQTQYF.

This clonotype showed up just a few times. The CDR3, as DNA: TGTGCCAGCTCACCACTTGACGGTCGCACAGATACGCAGTATTTT. Translated: CASSPLDGRTDTQYF. The V and J genes are TRBV18 and TRBJ2-3; D is uncertain. The CDR3 loop spans 15 amino acids. Germline V gene sequence: CDR1 KGHSH, CDR2 LQKENI. V lost 1 base, J lost 1 base, and 9 bases lay in between.

This clonotype came up a few times. The gene calls are TRBV30 and TRBJ1-3; D might be TRBD1 (5 bases). The germline V and J ends were trimmed by 1 base and 3 bases, with 10 bases remaining between them. The CDR3 loop spans 14 amino acids. Germline assignment: CDR1 GTSNPN and CDR2 SVGIG (reference sequence). DNA for the CDR3: TGTGCCTGGAGTGCCGGGGGACTTGGAAACACCATATATTTT. This gives the protein CAWSAGGLGNTIYF.

This clonotype counts as medium-sized. The chain joins TRBV5-6 to TRBJ1-4; possible D gene TRBD1, 6 bases. Germline CDR1 SGHDT, CDR2 YYEEEE. CDR3 length equals 16 residues. With 1 base removed from V and 2 bases from J, the gap between germline ends came to 12 bases. CDR3 in DNA: TGTGCCAGCAGCTTGCTCGGGGGGCTGACTAATGAAAAACTGTTTTTT. This translates into CASSLLGGLTNEKLFF.

Within the sample, this clonotype is medium-sized (0.01 to 0.1%). The chain employs TRBV6-5 and TRBJ1-5; 10 nucleotides agree with TRBD1. The CDR3 covers 15 residues. In germline, CDR1 is MNHEY, CDR2 SVGAGI. V gave up 6 bases and J gave up 6 bases; unmatched junction bases: 8. CDR3 loop: CASSRGTGEGQPQHF. CDR3 in DNA: TGTGCCAGCAGCCGCGGGACAGGGGAGGGTCAGCCCCAGCATTTT.

The rearrangement joins TRBV27 to TRBJ1-5; no clear D gene. The germline V and J ends were trimmed by 0 bases and 0 bases, with 12 bases remaining between them. CDR1 is MNHEY and CDR2 is SMNVEV in the germline V gene (reference sequence). The CDR3 covers 17 residues. The CDR3 is CASSLSARKISNQPQHF. CDR3 coding DNA: TGTGCCAGCAGTTTATCGGCTAGGAAGATTAGCAATCAGCCCCAGCATTTT.

By its share, this clonotype is medium-sized. V usage is TRBV19 and J usage is TRBJ1-2; D gene unclear. Germline values: CDR1 LNHDA, CDR2 SQIVND (reference sequence). Trimming shortened V by 2 bases and J by 8 bases, and 15 bases separated the two germline ends. CDR3 length equals 14 residues. The CDR3 nucleotides read TGTGCCAGTAGTATAACGGCAGTGGCGAGGGGCTACACCTTC. It is translated as CASSITAVARGYTF.

The chain has TRBV5-5 and TRBJ1-4, with unresolved D. Germline-derived CDR1 and CDR2 are SGHKS and YYEKEE (reference sequence). V lost 0 bases, J lost 8 bases, and 8 bases lay in between. The CDR3 totals 13 residues. The CDR3 coding sequence is TGTGCCAGCAGCTTGGAGATGGTAGAAAAACTGTTTTTT. Protein: CASSLEMVEKLFF.

This clonotype is medium-sized. This chain links TRBV6-5 with TRBJ2-7; the D gene is possibly TRBD1 (7 bases). V dropped 5 bases and J dropped 4 bases, with 12 bases sitting between them. The CDR3 has 13 residues. Germline assignment: CDR1 MNHEY and CDR2 SVGAGI. The CDR3 protein is CASSPGGQYEQYF. The CDR3, as DNA: TGTGCCAGCAGTCCAGGGGGGCAATACGAGCAGTACTTC.

This clonotype is labeled as medium-sized (0.01 to 0.1%). The chain has TRBV27 and TRBJ2-2; D might be TRBD2 (5 bases). V was pared by 4 bases and J by 5 bases, with 11 bases between. CDR3 length: 14 residues. Germline loops: CDR1 MNHEY, CDR2 SMNVEV (reference sequence). The CDR3 region is CASSYRDRTGELFF. The DNA for the CDR3 is TGTGCCAGCAGTTACCGGGATAGGACCGGGGAGCTGTTTTTT.

This clonotype has ten or more counts. The CDR3 region is CASSIRGSSGNTIYF. As DNA, the CDR3 is TGTGCCAGTAGTATTCGGGGGAGCTCTGGAAACACCATATATTTT. The chain carries TRBV19 and TRBJ1-3; perhaps TRBD1 as D (5 bases). The CDR3 loop spans 15 amino acids. Trimming shortened V by 3 bases and J by 0 bases, and 9 bases separated the two germline ends. From germline, CDR1 is LNHDA and CDR2 SQIVND (reference sequence).

The sample holds one count of this clonotype. The rearrangement joins TRBV19 to TRBJ2-6; 9 bases match TRBD1. CDR3 length equals 17 residues. Looked up from germline, CDR1 is LNHDA and CDR2 is SQIVND (reference sequence). With 3 bases clipped from V and 1 base from J, the junction kept 4 bases outside the gene matches. For the CDR3, the DNA is TGTGCCAGTAGTATGGGACAGGGTTGGTCTGGGGCCAACGTCCTGACTTTC. This gives the protein CASSMGQGWSGANVLTF. Together with reference TRBV19 and TRBJ2-6, the CDR3 gives the full variable domain: DGGITQSPKYLFRKEGQNVTLSCEQNLNHDAMYWYRQDPGQGLRLIYYSQIVNDFQKGDIAEGYSVSREKKESFPLTVTSAQKNPTAFYLCASSMGQGWSGANVLTFGAGSRLTVL.

This clonotype was detected many times. This rearrangement joins TRBV30 to TRBJ1-4; TRBD1 aligns across 8 bases. The V gene end was trimmed by 1 base and the J gene end by 8 bases; junction bases not matched to a gene: 6. CDR3 length equals 14 residues. Germline V lookup: CDR1 GTSNPN, CDR2 SVGIG (reference sequence). The CDR3 DNA sequence: TGTGCCTGGAGTGATGGACAGGGTTGGGAAAAACTGTTTTTT. Translated, it gives CAWSDGQGWEKLFF.

This clonotype is deemed medium-sized. The rearrangement joins TRBV27 to TRBJ2-3; 10 bases line up with TRBD2. The CDR3 totals 16 residues. Germline V gene data show CDR1 as MNHEY and CDR2 as SMNVEV (reference sequence). The ends lost 5 bases at V and 1 base at J; junction bases unmatched: 6. The CDR3 nucleotides are TGTGCCAGCAGTGCACTAGCGGGGTTACGCACAGATACGCAGTATTTT. It specifies CASSALAGLRTDTQYF.

This clonotype is termed medium-sized (0.01 to 0.1%). The chain joins TRBV5-6 to TRBJ1-1; no firm D call. The CDR3 spans 14 residues. Germline values: CDR1 SGHDT, CDR2 YYEEEE. Trimming pared 0 bases from V and 0 bases from J, leaving 6 bases between. Written as DNA, the CDR3 is TGTGCCAGCAGCTTGGTGCAGGTGAACACTGAAGCTTTCTTT. Its protein product is CASSLVQVNTEAFF. The entire variable domain, with the rest obtained from reference TRBV5-6 and TRBJ1-1, is as follows: DAGVTQSPTHLIKTRGQQVTLRCSPKSGHDTVSWYQQALGQGPQFIFQYYEEEERQRGNFPDRFSGHQFPNYSSELNVNALLLGDSALYLCASSLVQVNTEAFFGQGTRLTVV.

This chain joins TRBV6-2 or TRBV6-3 and TRBJ2-3; 8 positions agree with TRBD2. Germline V gene lookup returns CDR1 MNHEY and CDR2 SVGEGT. The V and J ends lost 4 bases and 4 bases, in that order; junction bases with no gene match: 19. The CDR3 sequence is 19 residues long. In DNA, the CDR3 is TGTGCCAGCAGTTTCCCCCCGGGGGGGAGGGGTTTTCTTTCAGATACGCAGTATTTT. It encodes CASSFPPGGRGFLSDTQYF.

This rearrangement joins TRBV30 to TRBJ1-6, with D tentatively TRBD1 (6 bases). The CDR3 runs to 14 residues. The V and J ends lost 3 bases and 7 bases respectively, with 13 bases between them. The germline CDR1 and CDR2 sequences are GTSNPN and SVGIG (reference sequence). DNA of the CDR3: TGTGCCTGGAGGGGGGGGACACGCAATTCACCCCTCCACTTT. Protein product: CAWRGGTRNSPLHF.

This chain joins TRBV5-1 and TRBJ2-3; 11 bases are a match to TRBD2. CDR3 length: 16 residues. V gave up 4 bases and J gave up 3 bases; unmatched junction bases: 7. CDR1 is SGHRS and CDR2 is YFSETQ in the germline V gene. The CDR3 DNA sequence: TGCGCCAGCAGCAATACGATAGCGGGAGGGACAGATACGCAGTATTTT. Its protein product is CASSNTIAGGTDTQYF.

In its sample, this clonotype ranks as medium-sized. The genes are TRBV19 and TRBJ2-1; 14 bases fit TRBD2. Trimming took 5 bases from V and 10 from J; bases not matched to a gene: 7. From germline, CDR1 is LNHDA and CDR2 SQIVND (reference sequence). This CDR3 region has 15 residues. CDR3 nucleotide sequence: TGTGCCAGTAGTCCTCCCGGACTAGCGGGGGGAGAGCAGTTCTTC. Translated, it gives CASSPPGLAGGEQFF.